Following are 31 T cell receptor beta chains from one sample sequenced in a study of control samples from healthy donors and cancer patients. Assay used: immunoSEQ multiplex PCR; TCRdb lists only in-frame clones, some missing. The sample has 130,000 to 150,000 clones, about nine tenths seen once; the top ten hold 3% to 3.5%. Sequencing input: blood. Source of these receptors: a man younger than 40 in good health.

V and J are TRBV7-9 and TRBJ1-5; 7 nucleotides match TRBD1. Germline trimming cut 2 bases from V and 4 bases from J; bases unmatched to any gene: 2. The CDR3 runs 14 residues. In germline, CDR1 is SEHNR, CDR2 FQNEAQ (reference sequence). CDR3 DNA: TGTGCCAGCAGCTTACCAGGGGGTAATCAGCCCCAGCATTTT. It is translated as CASSLPGGNQPQHF.

The chain employs TRBV5-1 and TRBJ2-2, with D possibly TRBD1 on 6 matching bases. The V gene lost 0 bases and the J gene lost 4 bases, with 10 bases spanning the gap. The germline V gene encodes CDR1 SGHRS and CDR2 YFSETQ. The CDR3 has 15 amino acids. The DNA for the CDR3 is TGCGCCAGCAGCTTGGACAGGGCGGGCACCGGGGAGCTGTTTTTT. Translated, it gives CASSLDRAGTGELFF.

This sequence joins TRBV11-2 and TRBJ2-3; 11 positions agree with TRBD2. The CDR3 length is 16 residues. Germline trimming cut 1 base from V and 8 bases from J; bases unmatched to any gene: 8. In germline, CDR1 is SGHAT, CDR2 FQNNGV. The CDR3 protein is CASSLGLAGGPGTQYF. In nucleotides, the CDR3 is TGTGCCAGCAGCTTAGGCTTAGCGGGGGGGCCTGGTACGCAGTATTTT.

The V call is TRBV7-3, the J call TRBJ2-7; possible D gene TRBD2, 5 bases. Per germline, CDR1 SGHTA and CDR2 FQGTGA. The V gene lost 1 base and the J gene lost 0 bases, with 7 bases spanning the gap. The CDR3 extends over 14 amino acids. The DNA for the CDR3 is TGTGCCAGCAGCTTAAACGGGGACTCCTACGAGCAGTACTTC. It encodes CASSLNGDSYEQYF.

The chain is built from TRBV28 and TRBJ1-4, with a tentative D call TRBD1 (6 bases). This CDR3 is built from 15 residues. Between the trimmed V and J ends, which lost 6 bases and 5 bases, there was a span of 16 bases. Germline CDR1 MDHEN, CDR2 SYDVKM. This chain's CDR3 is CASSSLGGGNEKLFF. CDR3 bases: TGTGCCAGCAGCTCCTTGGGGGGGGGCAATGAAAAACTGTTTTTT.

The chain uses TRBV9 and TRBJ1-2; 11 bases line up with TRBD1. Trimming at V came to 7 bases and at J to 1 base, leaving 12 bases not matched to a gene. CDR1 and CDR2 (germline): SGDLS, YYNGEE. The CDR3 extends over 17 amino acids. CDR3 amino acids: CASARFGTGGSNYGYTF. The CDR3 DNA is TGTGCCAGCGCACGATTTGGGACAGGGGGGAGTAACTATGGCTACACCTTC.

J is TRBJ1-2 and V is TRBV12-3 or TRBV12-4; possible D gene TRBD1, 6 bases. CDR3 length: 12 residues. V lost 7 bases to trimming and J lost 6 bases, with 12 bases between them. Here the CDR3 DNA reads TGTGCCAGCAAGGAGGGGGGGCATGGCTACACCTTC. This sequence encodes CASKEGGHGYTF.

This chain links TRBV11-3 with TRBJ2-1, with 7 nucleotides matching TRBD1. The CDR3 sequence is 13 residues long. Germline CDR1 SGHNT, CDR2 YENEEA. V lost 5 bases and J lost 6; bases outside the gene matches: 4. The CDR3 protein is CASSPNRGNEQFF. CDR3 in DNA: TGTGCCAGCAGCCCAAACAGGGGCAATGAGCAGTTCTTC.

This rearrangement joins TRBV28 to TRBJ1-1; D is perhaps TRBD1 (6 bases). V was trimmed by 3 bases and J by 5 bases, leaving 10 bases between them. The length of the CDR3 is 13 residues. Germline V gives CDR1 MDHEN, CDR2 SYDVKM. The CDR3 spells CASSFRGGTEAFF. In DNA form, the CDR3 reads TGTGCCAGCAGTTTTAGGGGGGGAACTGAAGCTTTCTTT. Using reference TRBV28 and TRBJ1-1 for the parts outside the CDR3, the full variable domain is DVKVTQSSRYLVKRTGEKVFLECVQDMDHENMFWYRQDPGLGLRLIYFSYDVKMKEKGDIPEGYSVSREKKERFSLILESASTNQTSMYLCASSFRGGTEAFFGQGTRLTVV.

The chain has TRBV4-2 and TRBJ1-4; D is undetermined. Germline CDR1 and CDR2: LGHNA and YNFKEQ. The CDR3 loop spans 11 amino acids. V dropped 4 bases and J dropped 8 bases, with 5 bases sitting between them. For the CDR3, the DNA is TGTGCCAGCAGCCGCGGGGAAAAACTGTTTTTT. Its translation is CASSRGEKLFF.

The chain employs TRBV10-3 and TRBJ2-3; 14 positions match TRBD2. With V trimmed by 6 bases and J by 2 bases, 7 bases remained unmatched. Looked up from germline, CDR1 is ENHRY and CDR2 is SYGVKD. The CDR3 runs 17 residues. CDR3 sequence (DNA): TGTGCCATCAGCCGCGGGACTAGCGGGGGATTCACAGATACGCAGTATTTT. Residues: CAISRGTSGGFTDTQYF.

This clone was recorded only once. The chain joins TRBV7-6 to TRBJ2-7, with 14 positions matching TRBD2. Germline V gives CDR1 SGHVS, CDR2 FNYEAQ. V dropped 5 bases and J dropped 0; count of bases not matched to a gene: 6. This CDR3 region has 17 residues. The CDR3 DNA is TGTGCCAGCAGCAAAGGACTAGCGGGGGGTTTCTCCTACGAGCAGTACTTC. This translates into CASSKGLAGGFSYEQYF.

V and J are TRBV30 and TRBJ2-7; 10 positions agree with TRBD1. CDR1 is GTSNPN, CDR2 SVGIG, per germline (reference sequence). V trimming: 5 bases; J trimming: 3 bases; junction bases outside the gene matches: 7. The CDR3 length is 14 residues. The CDR3 loop is CAWDAGTGDYEQYF. In DNA form, the CDR3 reads TGTGCCTGGGACGCCGGGACAGGGGACTACGAGCAGTACTTC.

The V call is TRBV15, the J call TRBJ1-5, with D tentatively TRBD1 (6 bases). The CDR3 loop spans 15 amino acids. Per the germline V gene, CDR1 is LNHNV and CDR2 is YYDKDF (reference sequence). Trimming pared 3 bases from V and 5 bases from J, leaving 14 bases between. CDR3 bases: TGTGCCACCAGCAGCTTAGACAGGTCCTATCAGCCCCAGCATTTT. It encodes CATSSLDRSYQPQHF.

The chain employs TRBV24-1 and TRBJ1-4; 8 bases are shared with TRBD1. In germline, CDR1 is KGHDR, CDR2 SFDVKD. This CDR3 is built from 17 residues. J lost 7 bases, V lost 2 bases, and 11 bases had no gene match. CDR3 residues: CATSDSPRTGLSEKLFF. CDR3 DNA sequence: TGTGCCACCAGTGATTCCCCAAGGACAGGGTTAAGTGAAAAACTGTTTTTT.

Notes on this clone: A single base separates this from a much larger clone, so it may be a read error. This chain joins TRBV7-9 and TRBJ2-7; D ambiguous. V shed 0 bases and J shed 6 bases, with 3 bases lying between them. The CDR3 consists of 11 residues. CDR1 is SEHNR and CDR2 is FQNEAQ in the germline V gene (reference sequence). This CDR3 is CASSLAREQYF. The DNA for the CDR3 is TGTGCCAGCAGCTTAGCGCGCGAGCAGTACTTC.

Comments on this clone: Other DNA sequences from this sample encode an identical CDR3 as well. The genes are TRBV4-1 and TRBJ2-7, with D perhaps matching TRBD1 (6 bases). CDR3 length equals 13 residues. Germline V gives CDR1 MGHRA, CDR2 YSYEKL. V was cut by 0 bases and J by 4 bases, with 7 bases left in between. This CDR3 is CASSQDRGYEQYF. Written as DNA, the CDR3 is TGCGCCAGCAGCCAAGATAGGGGGTACGAGCAGTACTTC.

V usage is TRBV18 and J usage is TRBJ1-5, with D possibly TRBD1 on 6 matching bases. V shed 5 bases and J shed 2 bases, with 13 bases lying between them. This CDR3 is 15 amino acids long. CDR1 KGHSH and CDR2 LQKENI come from the germline V gene. In nucleotides, the CDR3 is TGTGCCAGCTCATCAGGGGTCGGGGGCAATCAGCCCCAGCATTTT. Translating it yields CASSSGVGGNQPQHF.

The V gene is TRBV9, the J gene TRBJ2-3; weak D call: TRBD2 (7 bases). The CDR3 is 15 residues long. Per germline, CDR1 SGDLS and CDR2 YYNGEE. V was trimmed by 2 bases and J by 3 bases, leaving 13 bases between them. CDR3 sequence (DNA): TGTGCCAGCAGCGTTGGGGGGGCGATAACAGATACGCAGTATTTT. Translation: CASSVGGAITDTQYF.

The chain joins TRBV19 to TRBJ2-1; 7 nucleotides agree with TRBD2. V gave up 5 bases and J gave up 1 base; unmatched junction bases: 5. In germline, CDR1 is LNHDA, CDR2 SQIVND (reference sequence). The CDR3 runs 15 residues. The CDR3 sequence is CASSLVGGSYNEQFF. The CDR3, as DNA: TGTGCCAGTAGTCTGGTCGGGGGGTCCTACAATGAGCAGTTCTTC.

The chain combines TRBV7-9 with TRBJ1-2, with D tentatively TRBD1 (5 bases). The CDR3 is made up of 13 amino acids. The V end lost 5 bases, the J end lost 4 bases, and 11 bases lay between the germline ends. Germline V gene data show CDR1 as SEHNR and CDR2 as FQNEAQ (reference sequence). The CDR3 loop reads CASSGGVSYGYTF. The CDR3 DNA is TGTGCCAGCAGCGGGGGGGTGAGCTATGGCTACACCTTC. The full variable domain, in which reference TRBV7-9 and TRBJ1-2 provide the parts outside the CDR3, is DTGVSQNPRHKITKRGQNVTFRCDPISEHNRLYWYRQTLGQGPEFLTYFQNEAQLEKSRLLSDRFSAERPKGSFSTLEIQRTEQGDSAMYLCASSGGVSYGYTFGSGTRLTVV.

V is TRBV3-1 (or the pseudogene TRBV3-2) and J is TRBJ2-3; TRBD2 agrees at 11 bases. Losses at the gene ends were 0 bases for V and 1 base for J; bases not matched to a gene: 0. The CDR3 is 16 residues long. Germline V gene sequence: CDR1 LGHDT, CDR2 YNNKEL (reference sequence). This chain's CDR3 is CASSQDSGGGTDTQYF. The CDR3 DNA reads TGTGCCAGCAGCCAAGATAGCGGGGGGGGCACAGATACGCAGTATTTT.

In this sample, this clone is medium-sized. The rearrangement uses TRBV6-1 and TRBJ1-4, with D unclear. The CDR3 totals 14 residues. The germline V gene has CDR1 MNHNS and CDR2 SASEGT. V gave up 1 base and J gave up 4 bases, with 7 bases separating them. The CDR3 DNA follows: TGTGCCAGCAGTGAAGTGTCAGATAATGAAAAACTGTTTTTT. Translating it yields CASSEVSDNEKLFF.

The chain couples TRBV7-3 to TRBJ1-2, with TRBD1 as a possible D gene (5 bases). V lost 1 base and J 7 bases, leaving 10 bases between the germline ends. Germline V gives CDR1 SGHTA, CDR2 FQGTGA. CDR3 length equals 13 residues. The CDR3 DNA reads TGTGCCAGCAGCTTAAAGGCAGGGACTGGCTACACCTTC. Translation gives CASSLKAGTGYTF.

This clone occurred once. The chain has TRBV7-9 and TRBJ2-2, with D perhaps TRBD2 (6 bases). The CDR3 runs to 17 residues. V lost 5 bases and J 6 bases, leaving 22 bases between the germline ends. Per germline, CDR1 SEHNR and CDR2 FQNEAQ (reference sequence). The CDR3 reads CASSIPSGGKAAGELFF. In DNA form, the CDR3 reads TGTGCCAGCAGCATTCCGTCGGGCGGGAAGGCCGCCGGGGAGCTGTTTTTT.

V usage is TRBV5-5 and J usage is TRBJ2-5; TRBD1 agrees at 8 bases. After removal of 0 bases from V and 1 base from J, the junction contained 11 bases not matched to a gene. There are 18 residues in the CDR3. The V gene's germline CDR1 is SGHKS and CDR2 YYEKEE (reference sequence). The CDR3 DNA reads as TGTGCCAGCAGCTTGGGCCAGGGGGCGAGGTCCCCCCAAGAGACCCAGTACTTC. Translation: CASSLGQGARSPQETQYF.

This clone was detected only once. The rearrangement joins TRBV15 to TRBJ2-1; the match to TRBD2 covers 15 bases. The trim removed 8 bases at V and 8 bases at J, leaving 13 bases unmatched. Germline V gene data show CDR1 as LNHNV and CDR2 as YYDKDF (reference sequence). The CDR3 covers 17 residues. In nucleotides, the CDR3 is TGTGCCACCGGAACTACCGGGACTAGCGGGGGGAGGTATGAGCAGTTCTTC. It codes for CATGTTGTSGGRYEQFF.

The chain links TRBV27 to TRBJ2-3; 8 bases agree with TRBD2. CDR1 is MNHEY and CDR2 is SMNVEV in the germline V gene (reference sequence). CDR3 length: 16 amino acids. V shed 2 bases and J 2 bases; nucleotides not matched to a gene: 6. The CDR3 DNA reads TGTGCCAGCAGTTTACTCCGGGGGGGATTCACAGATACGCAGTATTTT. Its protein is CASSLLRGGFTDTQYF.

Regarding this clone: This same CDR3 is encoded by further DNA sequences in the sample. This chain links TRBV19 with TRBJ2-7; TRBD2 matches at 9 bases. The CDR3 is 14 amino acids. The V gene's germline CDR1 is LNHDA and CDR2 SQIVND (reference sequence). J was trimmed by 2 bases and V by 3 bases; bases with no gene match: 2. The CDR3 here is CASSISGGTYEQYF. The DNA for the CDR3 is TGTGCCAGTAGTATCAGCGGGGGGACCTACGAGCAGTACTTC.

The V gene is TRBV2, the J gene TRBJ1-2, with TRBD1 matching over 9 bases. The junction had 5 bases not matched to a gene; V was cut back by 4 bases and J by 5 bases. This CDR3 has 14 amino acids. The germline V gene has CDR1 SNHLY and CDR2 FYNNEI. The CDR3 is CASSGDRERYGYTF. CDR3 nucleotide sequence: TGTGCCAGCAGTGGGGACAGGGAGAGGTATGGCTACACCTTC.

Here the CDR3 reads CASSPDRTLYNEQFF. Here the CDR3 DNA reads TGTGCCAGCAGCCCCGACAGGACCCTCTACAATGAGCAGTTCTTC. The chain uses TRBV7-9 and TRBJ2-1, with a weak D call TRBD1 (6 bases). The CDR3 sequence is 15 residues long. Trimming took 5 bases from V and 3 from J, leaving 14 bases between them. From germline, CDR1 is SEHNR and CDR2 FQNEAQ (reference sequence).